A selection of T cell receptor beta chains follows, all from one sample in a study of T cells after yellow fever vaccination. A single record per CDR3 protein comes from TCRdb applying MiXCR to the 5' RACE reads. In the table there are 500,000 to 650,000 distinct CDR3 sequences, roughly an eighth of which are singletons. The material was PBMCs, obtained on the day of the yellow fever booster vaccination. These receptors came from a young man who received the YFV17D yellow fever vaccine. Both conserved end residues are part of each CDR3. A D gene is named only where the DNA matches it firmly. Size is omitted from some rows. Given values are once, few, many or a class for expanded clones.

V	J	size	D	CDR3	DNA
TRBV5-6	TRBJ1-1	.	.	CASNPRLGNTEAFF	TGTGCCAGCAACCCGAGGTTGGGGAACACTGAAGCTTTCTTT
TRBV12-3/TRBV12-4	TRBJ2-7	.	.	CASRAESSYEQYF	TGTGCCAGCAGAGCCGAGAGCTCCTACGAGCAGTACTTC
TRBV7-6	TRBJ2-7	few	TRBD1	CASSSSLDRKFHYEQYF	TGTGCCAGCAGCTCTAGCTTGGACAGGAAATTTCACTACGAGCAGTACTTC
TRBV20-1	TRBJ2-7	.	.	CSARAEGQQTVQYF	TGCAGTGCTAGAGCGGAGGGACAGCAGACTGTGCAGTACTTC
TRBV5-6	TRBJ2-5	.	TRBD2	CASSLVLAGVETQYF	TGTGCCAGCAGCTTGGTACTAGCGGGAGTAGAGACCCAGTACTTC
TRBV25-1	TRBJ1-1	.	.	CASSEPGYGRRTEAFF	TGTGCCAGCAGTGAACCTGGGTACGGCCGGCGGACTGAAGCTTTCTTT
TRBV20-1	TRBJ1-1	.	.	CSARDPGYTEAFF	TGCAGTGCTAGAGATCCCGGATACACTGAAGCTTTCTTT
TRBV11-1	TRBJ2-7	.	.	CASSPRFSSYEQYF	TGTGCCAGCAGCCCCCGCTTCAGCTCCTACGAGCAGTACTTC
TRBV12-3/TRBV12-4	TRBJ1-1	many	.	CASSLFQNTEAFF	TGTGCCAGCAGTTTATTCCAGAACACTGAAGCTTTCTTT
TRBV20-1	TRBJ1-1	.	.	CSASTGGDMNTEAFF	TGCAGTGCTAGCACCGGGGGCGACATGAACACTGAAGCTTTCTTT
TRBV15	TRBJ2-1	.	.	CATSTKGGQPHSYNEQFF	TGTGCCACCAGCACAAAGGGTGGACAGCCCCACTCCTACAATGAGCAGTTCTTC
TRBV20-1	TRBJ2-3	.	.	CSASRPGLVVYF	TGCAGTGCTAGTCGTCCGGGACTGGTCGTGTATTTT
TRBV15	TRBJ2-1	.	.	CATSRVAESYNEQFF	TGTGCCACCAGCAGAGTGGCTGAGTCCTACAATGAGCAGTTCTTC